These 25 T cell receptor beta chains share one sample of origin, sequenced in a study of blood T cell repertoires in COVID-19 (TCRdb year 2020). Receptor libraries were prepared by the immunoSEQ multiplex PCR assay. TCRdb took this table from immuneACCESS and kept in-frame rearrangements with V and J called. Such tables lack part of the clones; where checked against another copy, unresolved V genes explain under half of the gap, and the rest is unexplained. The sample data list some 110,000 clones, and 80% to 90% of these were observed just once. Over 9% of the sample rests with the top ten. The sequencing sample was made of peripheral blood. All receptors come from a woman in her 70s with acute or convalescent COVID-19.

The chain recombines TRBV29-1 with TRBJ2-3; 15 bases agree with TRBD2. Germline CDR1 and CDR2: SQVTM and ANQGSEA. V shed 6 bases, J shed 6 bases, and the junction held 28 bases outside the gene matches. The CDR3 loop spans 22 amino acids. CDR3 in amino acids: CSVSGLAGGRVGPQGPHDTQYF. The DNA of the CDR3 is TGCAGCGTCTCGGGACTAGCGGGAGGAAGGGTTGGACCACAGGGCCCCCACGATACGCAGTATTTT.

This clone was counted between two and nine times. The chain combines TRBV19 with TRBJ1-2; D gene ambiguous. Germline CDR1 reads LNHDA; CDR2 reads SQIVND (reference sequence). This CDR3 is 15 amino acids long. V was pared by 0 bases and J by 8 bases, with 16 bases between. CDR3 sequence (DNA): TGTGCCAGTAGTATAGAAGGGCCTCAGAGGGCCGGCTACACCTTC. This gives the protein CASSIEGPQRAGYTF.

This chain uses TRBV7-2 with TRBJ2-7; no firm D call. Trimming removed 1 base at V and 3 bases at J, with 10 bases between. The germline CDR1 and CDR2 sequences are SGHTA and FQGNSA. This CDR3 contains 14 residues. CDR3 nucleotides: TGTGCCAGCAGCTTAGGCTCACTCTACTACGAGCAGTACTTC. Encoded protein: CASSLGSLYYEQYF. The variable domain in full, with the rest retrieved from reference TRBV7-2 and TRBJ2-7, is GAGVSQSPSNKVTEKGKDVELRCDPISGHTALYWYRQSLGQGLEFLIYFQGNSAPDKSGLPSDRFSAERTGGSVSTLTIQRTQQEDSAVYLCASSLGSLYYEQYFGPGTRLTVT.

This rearrangement joins TRBV4-1 to TRBJ1-1; 9 bases fit TRBD1. V shed 0 bases and J 7 bases; nucleotides not matched to a gene: 15. The CDR3 covers 18 residues. Germline CDR1 reads MGHRA; CDR2 reads YSYEKL. The CDR3 sequence is CASSQEPLPGTGHHEAFF. DNA for the CDR3: TGCGCCAGCAGCCAAGAACCCCTGCCCGGGACAGGGCATCATGAAGCTTTCTTT.

This clone showed up just once. The chain has TRBV18 and TRBJ1-6; 8 bases match TRBD1. Germline V lookup: CDR1 KGHSH, CDR2 LQKENI. Trimming removed 4 bases from V and 8 bases from J; junction bases left unmatched: 4. The CDR3 consists of 14 residues. The CDR3, as DNA: TGTGCCAGCTCACTTACAGGGGGTGATTCACCCCTCCACTTT. This gives the protein CASSLTGGDSPLHF.

The J gene is TRBJ2-2, the V gene TRBV13; D gene unclear. Germline V gives CDR1 PRHDT, CDR2 FYEKMQ (reference sequence). There are 13 residues in the CDR3. V lost 2 bases to trimming and J lost 7 bases, with 8 bases between them. Here the CDR3 reads CASSLSGGGELFF. Written as DNA, the CDR3 is TGTGCCAGCAGCTTAAGTGGCGGCGGGGAGCTGTTTTTT.

The chain links TRBV19 to TRBJ2-7; 9 bases map to TRBD2. In germline, CDR1 is LNHDA, CDR2 SQIVND (reference sequence). This CDR3 spans 14 amino acids. V was pared by 6 bases and J by 2 bases, with 5 bases of the junction left unmatched. The CDR3 DNA follows: TGTGCCAGTAGCGCGGGAGGGGGCCCCTACGAGCAGTACTTC. Its translation: CASSAGGGPYEQYF. The full variable domain, with the rest looked up from reference TRBV19 and TRBJ2-7, is DGGITQSPKYLFRKEGQNVTLSCEQNLNHDAMYWYRQDPGQGLRLIYYSQIVNDFQKGDIAEGYSVSREKKESFPLTVTSAQKNPTAFYLCASSAGGGPYEQYFGPGTRLTVT.

The chain recombines TRBV4-2 with TRBJ2-1; 7 bases map to TRBD2. V shed 4 bases, J shed 4 bases, and the junction held 13 bases outside the gene matches. CDR3 size: 17 residues. Germline CDR1 and CDR2: LGHNA and YNFKEQ. The CDR3 nucleotides are TGTGCCAGCAGCCCGAGACTAGGCGGGAGTGGGTACAATGAGCAGTTCTTC. Translation gives CASSPRLGGSGYNEQFF.

The V and J genes are TRBV30 and TRBJ2-3, with a tentative D call TRBD1 (5 bases). V lost 2 bases to trimming and J lost 3 bases, with 9 bases between them. CDR1 is GTSNPN, CDR2 SVGIG, per germline (reference sequence). This CDR3 is built from 13 residues. Here the CDR3 reads CAWSWGRTDTQYF. CDR3 coding DNA: TGTGCCTGGAGTTGGGGCCGGACAGATACGCAGTATTTT.

This rearrangement joins TRBV5-4 to TRBJ2-3; a weak D match, TRBD2 (6 bases). The CDR3 runs 15 residues. The germline V and J ends were trimmed by 2 bases and 2 bases, with 12 bases remaining between them. Germline V gives CDR1 SGHNT, CDR2 YYREEE (reference sequence). CDR3 bases: TGTGCCAGCAGCTTATCTAGCGTCATCACAGATACGCAGTATTTT. It encodes CASSLSSVITDTQYF.

The CDR3 DNA reads TGTGCCAGTAGCCACTCCTACGAGCAGTACTTC. Amino acids: CASSHSYEQYF. The rearrangement uses TRBV19 and TRBJ2-7; D is unresolved. This CDR3 region has 11 residues. V shed 6 bases and J shed 0 bases, with 3 bases lying between them. Germline loops: CDR1 LNHDA, CDR2 SQIVND (reference sequence).

The CDR3 sequence: CASSPRGEEGEQYF. DNA of the CDR3: TGTGCCAGCTCACCACGGGGGGAAGAAGGCGAGCAGTACTTC. The chain recombines TRBV18 with TRBJ2-7, with a weak D call TRBD2 (6 bases). The germline V gene encodes CDR1 KGHSH and CDR2 LQKENI. CDR3 length equals 14 residues. Trimming stripped 1 base from V and 6 bases from J, with 13 bases between.

The rearrangement uses TRBV19 and TRBJ2-1; TRBD2 agrees at 9 bases. Losses at the gene ends were 7 bases for V and 0 bases for J; bases not matched to a gene: 10. CDR3 length: 17 amino acids. Germline V gene sequence: CDR1 LNHDA, CDR2 SQIVND (reference sequence). CDR3 sequence (DNA): TGTGCCAGTAATTCGGGACTAGCCTTGAGCTCCTACAATGAGCAGTTCTTC. This translates into CASNSGLALSSYNEQFF.

The chain is built from TRBV19 and TRBJ1-2, with TRBD1 identical over 12 bases. The J segment lost 8 bases and the V segment lost 5 bases, leaving 6 bases of the junction unmatched. Per the germline V gene, CDR1 is LNHDA and CDR2 is SQIVND (reference sequence). This CDR3 has 14 amino acids. In DNA, the CDR3 is TGTGCCAGTAGTCCGGGACAGGGGGCTCGAGGCTACACCTTC. Translated: CASSPGQGARGYTF.

The gene calls are TRBV4-3 and TRBJ1-4; TRBD1 is a possible D gene (6 bases). The germline V gene encodes CDR1 LGHNA and CDR2 YSLEER. Trimming stripped 0 bases from V and 8 bases from J, with 7 bases between. CDR3 length: 13 residues. The CDR3 region has the DNA TGCGCCAGCAGCCAAGATACAGGGGAAAAACTGTTTTTT. Amino acids: CASSQDTGEKLFF.

V and J are TRBV7-2 and TRBJ2-1; 12 nucleotides agree with TRBD2. The CDR3 has 17 amino acids. In germline, CDR1 is SGHTA, CDR2 FQGNSA. V shed 4 bases, J shed 4 bases, and the junction held 8 bases outside the gene matches. In DNA form, the CDR3 reads TGTGCCAGCAGCTCTCCGACTAGCGGGAGCGGGTACAATGAGCAGTTCTTC. It encodes CASSSPTSGSGYNEQFF.

The chain joins TRBV4-3 to TRBJ2-4; 9 nucleotides align to TRBD2. This CDR3 spans 21 amino acids. V shed 1 base, J shed 1 base, and the junction held 17 bases outside the gene matches. Per germline, CDR1 LGHNA and CDR2 YSLEER. The CDR3 spells CASSQVAPSGTGGGAKNIQYF. CDR3 sequence (DNA): TGCGCCAGCAGCCAAGTGGCTCCTAGCGGGACGGGGGGCGGGGCCAAAAACATTCAGTACTTC.

The chain is built from TRBV19 and TRBJ1-2, with TRBD1 identical over 8 bases. This CDR3 spans 15 amino acids. Germline CDR1 LNHDA, CDR2 SQIVND (reference sequence). The V gene end was trimmed by 7 bases and the J gene end by 7 bases; junction bases not matched to a gene: 14. As DNA, the CDR3 is TGTGCCAGTAACCTTGGACAGGGCGAGATTGGTGGCTACACCTTC. It yields the protein CASNLGQGEIGGYTF.

The gene calls are TRBV2 and TRBJ2-5; 9 nucleotides match TRBD2. The CDR3 totals 13 residues. Germline CDR1 and CDR2: SNHLY and FYNNEI. J was trimmed by 4 bases and V by 6 bases; bases with no gene match: 3. This CDR3 reads CASRGLAGETQYF. Written as DNA, the CDR3 is TGTGCCAGCAGGGGACTAGCCGGAGAGACCCAGTACTTC. Using reference TRBV2 and TRBJ2-5 for the parts outside the CDR3, the full variable domain is EPEVTQTPSHQVTQMGQEVILRCVPISNHLYFYWYRQILGQKVEFLVSFYNNEISEKSEIFDDQFSVERPDGSNFTLKIRSTKLEDSAMYFCASRGLAGETQYFGPGTRLLVL.

This chain joins TRBV3-1 (or the pseudogene TRBV3-2) and TRBJ2-5; weak D call: TRBD1 (6 bases). The V gene's germline CDR1 is LGHDT and CDR2 YNNKEL (reference sequence). The CDR3 consists of 14 residues. Trimming took 1 base from V and 9 from J, leaving 15 bases between them. The CDR3 loop reads CASSQVMVQGSQYF. In DNA, the CDR3 is TGTGCCAGCAGCCAAGTGATGGTTCAGGGGTCCCAGTACTTC.

Regarding this clone: The identical CDR3 is also encoded by other nucleotide sequences in the sample. The chain has TRBV3-1 (or the pseudogene TRBV3-2) and TRBJ2-1; 12 nucleotides line up with TRBD2. With 4 bases clipped from V and 5 bases from J, the junction kept 0 bases outside the gene matches. This CDR3 region has 14 residues. Germline-derived CDR1 and CDR2 are LGHDT and YNNKEL (reference sequence). In DNA, the CDR3 is TGTGCCAGCAGCCGGACTAGCGGGGACAATGAGCAGTTCTTC. Protein sequence: CASSRTSGDNEQFF.

V usage is TRBV19 and J usage is TRBJ2-7, with 8 bases that match TRBD1. Germline V lookup: CDR1 LNHDA, CDR2 SQIVND (reference sequence). The CDR3 totals 17 residues. With 5 bases clipped from V and 0 bases from J, the junction kept 12 bases outside the gene matches. Here the CDR3 reads CASSPGRSGTGSYEQYF. CDR3 DNA sequence: TGTGCCAGTAGTCCGGGGCGGTCCGGGACAGGCTCCTACGAGCAGTACTTC.

The rearrangement links TRBV28 to TRBJ2-7; unclear D gene. Germline V gene sequence: CDR1 MDHEN, CDR2 SYDVKM. This CDR3 has 12 amino acids. Deletions cut 4 bases from V and 3 bases from J, with 7 bases between. The CDR3 region is CASSYSYYEQYF. For the CDR3, the DNA is TGTGCCAGCAGTTACAGTTACTACGAGCAGTACTTC.

In the case of this clone: Distinct nucleotide sequences in the sample also encode this CDR3. The gene calls are TRBV30 and TRBJ1-1; D possibly corresponds to TRBD1 (6 bases). The CDR3 is 13 residues long. Germline V gene data show CDR1 as GTSNPN and CDR2 as SVGIG (reference sequence). V dropped 3 bases and J dropped 3 bases, with 11 bases sitting between them. CDR3 in amino acids: CAWSRNRDTEAFF. In DNA form, the CDR3 reads TGTGCCTGGAGCCGCAACAGGGACACTGAAGCTTTCTTT.

V usage is TRBV11-2 and J usage is TRBJ1-2, with D maybe TRBD1 (5 bases). Germline-derived CDR1 and CDR2 are SGHAT and FQNNGV. V was cut by 4 bases and J by 0 bases, with 12 bases left in between. CDR3 length: 15 amino acids. The CDR3 bases are TGTGCCAGCAGCTCACAGGTGAATTCTAACTATGGCTACACCTTC. Translated, it gives CASSSQVNSNYGYTF.